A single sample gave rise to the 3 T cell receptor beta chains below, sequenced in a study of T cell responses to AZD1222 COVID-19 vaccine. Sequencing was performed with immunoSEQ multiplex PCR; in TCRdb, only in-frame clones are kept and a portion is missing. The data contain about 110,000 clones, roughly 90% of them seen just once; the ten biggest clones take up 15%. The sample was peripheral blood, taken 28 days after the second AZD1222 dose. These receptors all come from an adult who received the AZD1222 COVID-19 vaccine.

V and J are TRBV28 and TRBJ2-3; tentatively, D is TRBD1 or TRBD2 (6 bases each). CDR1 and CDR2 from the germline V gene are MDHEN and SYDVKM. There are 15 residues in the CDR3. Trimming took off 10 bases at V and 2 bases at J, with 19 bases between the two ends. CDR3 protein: CATTPGAANTDTQYF. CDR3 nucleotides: TGTGCCACCACGCCGGGGGCGGCGAACACAGATACGCAGTATTTT. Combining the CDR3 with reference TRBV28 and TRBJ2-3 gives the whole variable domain DVKVTQSSRYLVKRTGEKVFLECVQDMDHENMFWYRQDPGLGLRLIYFSYDVKMKEKGDIPEGYSVSREKKERFSLILESASTNQTSMYLCATTPGAANTDTQYFGPGTRLTVL.

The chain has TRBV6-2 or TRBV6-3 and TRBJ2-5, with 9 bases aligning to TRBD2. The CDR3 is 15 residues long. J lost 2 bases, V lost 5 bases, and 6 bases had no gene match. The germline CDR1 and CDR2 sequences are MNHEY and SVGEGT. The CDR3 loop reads CASSTRLAAQETQYF. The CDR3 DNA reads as TGTGCCAGCAGTACCCGACTAGCGGCACAAGAGACCCAGTACTTC.

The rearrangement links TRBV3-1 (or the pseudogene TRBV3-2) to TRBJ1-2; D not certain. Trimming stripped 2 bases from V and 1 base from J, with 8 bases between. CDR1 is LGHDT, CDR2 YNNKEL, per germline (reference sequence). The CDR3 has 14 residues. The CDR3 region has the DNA TGTGCCAGCAGCCAAACTACAGTTAACTATGGCTACACCTTC. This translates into CASSQTTVNYGYTF.